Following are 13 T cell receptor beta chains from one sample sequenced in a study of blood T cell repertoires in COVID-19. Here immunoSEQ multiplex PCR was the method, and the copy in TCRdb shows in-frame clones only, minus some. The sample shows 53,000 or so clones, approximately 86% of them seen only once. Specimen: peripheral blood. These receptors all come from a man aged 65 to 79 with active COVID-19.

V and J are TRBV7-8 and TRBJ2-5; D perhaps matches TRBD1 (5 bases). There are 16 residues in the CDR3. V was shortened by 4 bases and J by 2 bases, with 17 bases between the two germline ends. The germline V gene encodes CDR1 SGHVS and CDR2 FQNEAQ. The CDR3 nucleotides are TGTGCCAGCAGCTCCATATCCGACAGTCCTCAAGAGACCCAGTACTTC. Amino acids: CASSSISDSPQETQYF.

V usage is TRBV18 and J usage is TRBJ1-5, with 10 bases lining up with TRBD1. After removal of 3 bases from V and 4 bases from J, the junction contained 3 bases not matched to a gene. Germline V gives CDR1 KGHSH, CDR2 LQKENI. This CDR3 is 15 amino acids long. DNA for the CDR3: TGTGCCAGCTCACCTGGACAGGGGGTGAATCAGCCCCAGCATTTT. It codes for CASSPGQGVNQPQHF.

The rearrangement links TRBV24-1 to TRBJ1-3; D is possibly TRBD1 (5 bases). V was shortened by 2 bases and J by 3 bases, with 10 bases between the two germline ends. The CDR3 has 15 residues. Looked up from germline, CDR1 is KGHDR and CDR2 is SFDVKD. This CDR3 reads CATSDYSGGGNTIYF. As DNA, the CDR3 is TGTGCCACCAGTGATTATTCCGGGGGTGGAAACACCATATATTTT.

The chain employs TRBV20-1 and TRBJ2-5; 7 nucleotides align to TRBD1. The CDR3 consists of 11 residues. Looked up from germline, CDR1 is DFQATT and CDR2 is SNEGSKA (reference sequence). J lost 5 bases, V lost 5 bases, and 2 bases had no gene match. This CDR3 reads CSALQGETQYF. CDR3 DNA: TGCAGTGCTCTACAGGGGGAGACCCAGTACTTC.

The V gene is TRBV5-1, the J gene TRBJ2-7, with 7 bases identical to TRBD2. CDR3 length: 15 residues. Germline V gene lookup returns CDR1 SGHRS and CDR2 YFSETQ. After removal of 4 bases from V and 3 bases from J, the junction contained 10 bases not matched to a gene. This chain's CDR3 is CASSTGGSSGYEQYF. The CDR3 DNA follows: TGCGCCAGCAGCACCGGGGGGTCATCAGGCTACGAGCAGTACTTC.

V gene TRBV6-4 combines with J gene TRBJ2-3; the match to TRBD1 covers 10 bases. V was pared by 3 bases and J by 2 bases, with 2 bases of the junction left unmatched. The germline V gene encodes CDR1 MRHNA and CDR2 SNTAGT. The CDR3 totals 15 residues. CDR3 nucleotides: TGTGCCAGCAGTGAAGGGACAGGGGACACAGATACGCAGTATTTT. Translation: CASSEGTGDTDTQYF.

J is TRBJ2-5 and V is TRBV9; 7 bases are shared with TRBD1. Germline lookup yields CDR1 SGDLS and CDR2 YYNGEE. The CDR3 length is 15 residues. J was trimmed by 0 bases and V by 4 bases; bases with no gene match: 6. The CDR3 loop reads CASSFRDSHQETQYF. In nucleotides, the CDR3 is TGTGCCAGCAGCTTCCGGGACAGTCACCAAGAGACCCAGTACTTC.

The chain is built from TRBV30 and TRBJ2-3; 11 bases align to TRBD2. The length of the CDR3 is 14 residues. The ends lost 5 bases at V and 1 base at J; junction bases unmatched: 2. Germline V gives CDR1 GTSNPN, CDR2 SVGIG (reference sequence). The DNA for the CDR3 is TGTGCCTGGGTGACTAGCGGGGGCACAGATACGCAGTATTTT. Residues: CAWVTSGGTDTQYF.

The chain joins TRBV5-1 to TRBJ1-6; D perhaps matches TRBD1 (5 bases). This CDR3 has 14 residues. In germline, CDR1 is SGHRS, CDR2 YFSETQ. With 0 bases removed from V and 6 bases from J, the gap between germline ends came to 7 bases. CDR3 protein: CASSLAGLNSPLHF. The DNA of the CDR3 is TGCGCCAGCAGCTTGGCAGGGCTTAATTCACCCCTCCACTTT.

CDR3 protein: CASSFPHPGMTYEQYF. The CDR3 DNA follows: TGTGCCAGCAGCTTCCCACACCCCGGGATGACCTACGAGCAGTACTTC. The chain combines TRBV5-8 with TRBJ2-7, with TRBD2 as a possible D gene (5 bases). CDR1 is SGHTS, CDR2 YDEGEE, per germline. This CDR3 has 16 residues. With 2 bases removed from V and 2 bases from J, the gap between germline ends came to 17 bases.

CDR3 DNA sequence: TGTGCCAGTAGTCCAAGGACAGGGGGCTATGGCTACACCTTC. It translates to CASSPRTGGYGYTF. The chain combines TRBV19 with TRBJ1-2; 10 bases align to TRBD1. Germline CDR1 LNHDA, CDR2 SQIVND (reference sequence). The CDR3 length is 14 residues. The junction had 4 bases not matched to a gene; V was cut back by 5 bases and J by 4 bases.

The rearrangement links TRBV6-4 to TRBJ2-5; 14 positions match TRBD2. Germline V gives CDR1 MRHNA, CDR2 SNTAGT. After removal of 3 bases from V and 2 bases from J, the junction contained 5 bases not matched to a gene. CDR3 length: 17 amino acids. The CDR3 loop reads CASSEKRTSGGQETQYF. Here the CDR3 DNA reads TGTGCCAGCAGTGAAAAGCGGACTAGCGGGGGGCAAGAGACCCAGTACTTC.

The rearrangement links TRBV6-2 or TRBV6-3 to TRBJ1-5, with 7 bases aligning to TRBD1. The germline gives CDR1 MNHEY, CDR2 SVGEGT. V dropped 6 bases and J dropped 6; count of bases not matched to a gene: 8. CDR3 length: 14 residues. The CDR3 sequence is CASSLTGLRQPQHF. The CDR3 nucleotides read TGTGCCAGCAGCTTGACAGGGCTCCGTCAGCCCCAGCATTTT.